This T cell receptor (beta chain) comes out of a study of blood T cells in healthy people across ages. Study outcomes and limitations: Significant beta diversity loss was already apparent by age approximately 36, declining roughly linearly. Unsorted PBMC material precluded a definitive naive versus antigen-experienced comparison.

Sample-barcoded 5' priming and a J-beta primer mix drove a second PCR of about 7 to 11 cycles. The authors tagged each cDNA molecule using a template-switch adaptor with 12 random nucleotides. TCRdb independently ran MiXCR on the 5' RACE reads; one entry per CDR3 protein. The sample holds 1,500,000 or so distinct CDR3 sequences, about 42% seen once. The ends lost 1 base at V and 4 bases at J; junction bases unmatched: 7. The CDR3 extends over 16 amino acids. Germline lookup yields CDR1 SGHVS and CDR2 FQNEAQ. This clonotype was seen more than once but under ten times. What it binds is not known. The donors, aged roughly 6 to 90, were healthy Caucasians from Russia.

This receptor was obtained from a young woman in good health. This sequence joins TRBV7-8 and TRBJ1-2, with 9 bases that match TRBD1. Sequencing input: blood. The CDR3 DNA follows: TGTGCCAGCAGCTTAGGCCCTACAGGGGGCGGCTATGGCTACACCTTC. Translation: CASSLGPTGGGYGYTF.